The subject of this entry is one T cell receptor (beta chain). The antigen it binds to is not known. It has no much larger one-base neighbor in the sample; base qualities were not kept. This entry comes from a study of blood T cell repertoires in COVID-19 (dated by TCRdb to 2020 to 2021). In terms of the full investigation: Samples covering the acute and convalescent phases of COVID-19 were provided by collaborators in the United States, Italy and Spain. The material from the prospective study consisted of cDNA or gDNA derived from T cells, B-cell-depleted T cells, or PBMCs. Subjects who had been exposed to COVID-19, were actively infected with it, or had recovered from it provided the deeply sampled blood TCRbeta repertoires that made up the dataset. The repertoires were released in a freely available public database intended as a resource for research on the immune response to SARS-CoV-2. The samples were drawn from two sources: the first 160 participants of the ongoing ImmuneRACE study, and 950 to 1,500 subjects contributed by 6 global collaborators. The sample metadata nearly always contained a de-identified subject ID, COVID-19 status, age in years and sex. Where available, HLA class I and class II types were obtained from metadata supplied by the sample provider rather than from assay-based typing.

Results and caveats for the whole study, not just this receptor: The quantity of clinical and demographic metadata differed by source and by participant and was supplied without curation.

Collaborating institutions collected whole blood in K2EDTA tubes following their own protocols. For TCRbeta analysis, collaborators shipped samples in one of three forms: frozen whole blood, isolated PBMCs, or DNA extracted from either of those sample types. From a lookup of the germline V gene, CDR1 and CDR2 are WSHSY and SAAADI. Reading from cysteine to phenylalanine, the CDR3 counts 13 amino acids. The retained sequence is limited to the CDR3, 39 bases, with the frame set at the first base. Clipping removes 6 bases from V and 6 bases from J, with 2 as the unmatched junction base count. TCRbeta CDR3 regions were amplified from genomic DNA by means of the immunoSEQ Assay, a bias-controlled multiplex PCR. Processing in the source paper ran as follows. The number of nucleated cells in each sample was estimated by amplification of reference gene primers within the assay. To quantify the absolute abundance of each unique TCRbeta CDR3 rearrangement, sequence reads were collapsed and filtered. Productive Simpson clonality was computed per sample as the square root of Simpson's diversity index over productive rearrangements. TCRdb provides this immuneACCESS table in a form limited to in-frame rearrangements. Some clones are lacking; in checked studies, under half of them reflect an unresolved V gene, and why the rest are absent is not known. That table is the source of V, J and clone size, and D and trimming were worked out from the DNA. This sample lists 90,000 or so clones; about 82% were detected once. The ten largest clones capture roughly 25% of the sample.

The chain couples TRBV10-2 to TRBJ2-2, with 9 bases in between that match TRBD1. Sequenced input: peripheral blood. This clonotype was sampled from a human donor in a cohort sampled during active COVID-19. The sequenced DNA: TGCGCCAGCAGGGGACAGGGTCCCGGGGAGCTGTTTTTT. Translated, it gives CASRGQGPGELFF.